The 17 T cell receptor beta chains below come from one sample, sequenced in a study of shared clonotypes between healthy human individuals. In the naive CD8 group, cells lacked CD45RO and were positively selected for CCR7, so terminally differentiated effector memory CD45RA+ cells were left out. Clones were sequenced by immunoSEQ multiplex PCR, and TCRdb holds only the in-frame ones, with some missing. This table holds about 2.1 million clones, just over 90% found once. Sequenced: naive CD8+ T cells from PBMCs. Source of these receptors: a young man in good health. Some clones in this sample may be carry-over from other donors' samples.

The genes are TRBV7-6 and TRBJ2-7; weak D call: TRBD2 (5 bases). The V gene lost 0 bases and the J gene lost 7 bases, with 10 bases spanning the gap. The CDR3 is made up of 13 amino acids. Germline V CDR1 and CDR2: SGHVS, FNYEAQ. CDR3 in DNA: TGTGCCAGCAGCTTAGCTGGCGGCGGGGAGCAGTACTTC. Amino acids: CASSLAGGGEQYF.

The chain carries TRBV28 and TRBJ2-7; D may correspond to TRBD1 or TRBD2 (5 bases each). Germline assignment: CDR1 MDHEN and CDR2 SYDVKM. V lost 4 bases to trimming and J lost 6 bases, with 13 bases between them. CDR3 length: 13 residues. The CDR3 loop reads CASSSGPLFEQYF. The CDR3, as DNA: TGTGCCAGCAGTTCGGGACCGCTGTTCGAGCAGTACTTC.

The chain joins TRBV4-3 to TRBJ2-7, with D perhaps matching TRBD1 or TRBD2 (5 bases each). This CDR3 is built from 15 residues. Trimming took off 1 base at V and 2 bases at J, with 12 bases between the two ends. Germline assignment: CDR1 LGHNA and CDR2 YSLEER. The CDR3 here is CASSQGGEGTYEQYF. CDR3 coding DNA: TGCGCCAGCAGCCAAGGGGGAGAGGGGACCTACGAGCAGTACTTC.

The genes are TRBV4-1 and TRBJ2-3; TRBD1 aligns across 8 bases. Unmatched junction bases numbered 8, after V lost 6 bases and J lost 0 bases. Germline CDR1 is MGHRA and CDR2 is YSYEKL. The CDR3 loop spans 16 amino acids. CDR3 in amino acids: CASRHEDRASTDTQYF. CDR3 nucleotide sequence: TGCGCCAGCAGACACGAGGACAGGGCTAGCACAGATACGCAGTATTTT.

The genes are TRBV30 and TRBJ1-6, with D perhaps matching TRBD1 (5 bases). CDR3 length: 19 amino acids. Germline V lookup: CDR1 GTSNPN, CDR2 SVGIG (reference sequence). With 0 bases removed from V and 1 base from J, the gap between germline ends came to 19 bases. Here the CDR3 reads CAWSVQGLWLRSYNSPLHF. CDR3 bases: TGTGCCTGGAGTGTTCAGGGACTGTGGCTTCGATCCTATAATTCACCCCTCCACTTT.

On this clone itself: Other DNA variants within this sample encode the same CDR3. The chain carries TRBV7-9 and TRBJ2-1; tentatively, D is TRBD2 (6 bases). V was pared by 5 bases and J by 10 bases, with 9 bases between. Germline lookup yields CDR1 SEHNR and CDR2 FQNEAQ (reference sequence). This CDR3 contains 11 residues. The CDR3 nucleotides are TGTGCCAGCAGCCCTGCGGGAGAGCAGTTCTTC. Translating gives CASSPAGEQFF.

This clone was seen only once. The rearrangement uses TRBV10-3 and TRBJ1-2; 7 bases align to TRBD1. This CDR3 has 16 residues. CDR1 ENHRY and CDR2 SYGVKD come from the germline V gene. The trim removed 0 bases at V and 4 bases at J, leaving 8 bases unmatched. CDR3 sequence: CAISESKGALAYGYTF. The CDR3 DNA sequence: TGTGCCATCAGTGAGTCGAAGGGGGCGCTGGCCTATGGCTACACCTTC.

This clone has just one count. The CDR3: CASSPSSGRSYEQYF. The CDR3 DNA follows: TGTGCCAGCAGCCCGTCTTCGGGGCGGTCCTACGAGCAGTACTTC. V gene TRBV11-2 combines with J gene TRBJ2-7; D is perhaps TRBD1 or TRBD2 (5 bases each). This CDR3 comprises 15 residues. Germline V CDR1 and CDR2: SGHAT, FQNNGV. The V end was cut by 5 bases, the J end by 1 base, with 15 bases between. The entire variable domain, with the rest obtained from reference TRBV11-2 and TRBJ2-7, is as follows: EAGVAQSPRYKIIEKRQSVAFWCNPISGHATLYWYQQILGQGPKLLIQFQNNGVVDDSQLPKDRFSAERLKGVDSTLKIQPAKLEDSAVYLCASSPSSGRSYEQYFGPGTRLTVT.

The chain links TRBV6-5 to TRBJ2-1, with TRBD1 as a possible D gene (6 bases). CDR3 length: 13 residues. V lost 8 bases and J 2 bases, leaving 10 bases between the germline ends. From germline, CDR1 is MNHEY and CDR2 SVGAGI. This CDR3 reads CASGWGPYNEQFF. CDR3 nucleotides: TGTGCCAGCGGATGGGGGCCCTACAATGAGCAGTTCTTC.

The gene calls are TRBV6-6 and TRBJ2-7, with 7 bases that match TRBD1. The CDR3 extends over 15 amino acids. Per the germline V gene, CDR1 is MNHNY and CDR2 is SVGAGI (reference sequence). V was clipped by 5 bases and J by 5 bases; unmatched bases: 12. The CDR3 nucleotides read TGTGCCAGCAGTGGGGACAGCCTTCCCACCCACGAGCAGTACTTC. It is translated as CASSGDSLPTHEQYF.

The J gene is TRBJ1-5, the V gene TRBV7-6; perhaps TRBD1 as D (5 bases). CDR1 is SGHVS and CDR2 is FNYEAQ in the germline V gene. Between the trimmed V and J ends, which lost 5 bases and 7 bases, there was a span of 18 bases. CDR3 length: 15 residues. This chain's CDR3 is CASSPARDGGQPQHF. DNA of the CDR3: TGTGCCAGCAGCCCCGCCAGGGATGGTGGCCAGCCCCAGCATTTT.

The rearrangement uses TRBV5-1 and TRBJ2-1; TRBD2 matches at 14 bases. Germline loops: CDR1 SGHRS, CDR2 YFSETQ. The CDR3 is 19 residues long. After removal of 4 bases from V and 5 bases from J, the junction contained 14 bases not matched to a gene. CDR3 coding DNA: TGCGCCAGCAGCCCTGGACTAGCGGGAGGAGGTTATTGGGACAATGAGCAGTTCTTC. It is translated as CASSPGLAGGGYWDNEQFF.

This chain connects TRBV5-5 to TRBJ2-7; D uncertain. CDR3 length: 14 residues. Germline-derived CDR1 and CDR2 are SGHKS and YYEKEE (reference sequence). The V end was cut by 1 base, the J end by 0 bases, with 8 bases between. Here the CDR3 reads CASSLWHPSYEQYF. The CDR3 nucleotides read TGTGCCAGCAGCTTGTGGCACCCCTCCTACGAGCAGTACTTC.

The V and J genes are TRBV5-1 and TRBJ1-1; perhaps TRBD1 as D (5 bases). Germline CDR1 reads SGHRS; CDR2 reads YFSETQ. This CDR3 comprises 18 residues. V was trimmed by 0 bases and J by 1 base, leaving 19 bases between them. This CDR3 reads CASSLARRGNQANTEAFF. CDR3 DNA: TGCGCCAGCAGCTTGGCCAGGCGGGGGAACCAAGCGAACACTGAAGCTTTCTTT.

The V and J genes are TRBV19 and TRBJ2-1; D is unclear. The length of the CDR3 is 11 residues. Germline loops: CDR1 LNHDA, CDR2 SQIVND (reference sequence). V was shortened by 3 bases and J by 8 bases, with 5 bases between the two germline ends. CDR3 coding DNA: TGTGCCAGTAGTATGTTGGATGAGCAGTTCTTC. The encoded protein is CASSMLDEQFF.

This rearrangement joins TRBV28 to TRBJ2-7, with 7 bases lining up with TRBD1. This CDR3 has 16 residues. V lost 6 bases and J lost 1; bases outside the gene matches: 12. Germline-derived CDR1 and CDR2 are MDHEN and SYDVKM. This CDR3 reads CASSQRTGVLSYEQYF. The DNA of the CDR3 is TGTGCCAGCAGCCAAAGAACAGGGGTCCTTTCCTACGAGCAGTACTTC.

V usage is TRBV5-4 and J usage is TRBJ1-3; 8 bases fit TRBD1. This CDR3 has 12 residues. V trimming: 7 bases; J trimming: 3 bases; junction bases outside the gene matches: 0. CDR1 is SGHNT, CDR2 YYREEE, per germline (reference sequence). The CDR3 sequence is CASGTGGNTIYF. The CDR3 DNA is TGTGCCAGCGGGACAGGTGGAAACACCATATATTTT.